A single sample is the source of the 24 T cell receptor beta chains below, sequenced in a study of graft-versus-host responses after intestinal transplantation. Their antigen targets remain unknown. Sequenced by immunoSEQ multiplex PCR; TCRdb stores in-frame clones only, minus some. The sample has roughly 80,000 clones; around 86% are singletons. Sequencing used unstimulated CD8+ T cells sorted from spleen or lymph node cells, obtained before transplant. Receptors were obtained from a human donor who was the organ donor for an intestinal transplant.

The chain couples TRBV5-4 to TRBJ2-1; 8 bases match TRBD2. Germline CDR1 SGHNT, CDR2 YYREEE (reference sequence). V lost 3 bases and J lost 3; bases outside the gene matches: 8. The CDR3 spans 16 residues. CDR3 nucleotide sequence: TGTGCCAGCAGCTCCTCTTCGGGGGGGATCTACAATGAGCAGTTCTTC. This encodes CASSSSSGGIYNEQFF.

Only one count was recorded for this clone. This CDR3 reads CASSLIRGGTEAFF. CDR3 sequence (DNA): TGTGCCAGCAGTTTAATTCGCGGGGGCACTGAAGCTTTCTTT. The chain employs TRBV28 and TRBJ1-1, with D possibly TRBD1 on 5 matching bases. V was cut by 2 bases and J by 4 bases, with 11 bases left in between. The CDR3 is 14 amino acids. Germline CDR1 reads MDHEN; CDR2 reads SYDVKM.

The CDR3 sequence is CASSPTPYQPQHF. The CDR3 DNA follows: TGTGCCAGCAGCCCAACACCTTATCAGCCCCAGCATTTT. The chain combines TRBV25-1 with TRBJ1-5; no firm D call. The germline gives CDR1 MGHDK, CDR2 SYGVNS. Trimming shortened V by 6 bases and J by 5 bases, and 11 bases separated the two germline ends. The CDR3 is 13 residues long.

The V call is TRBV4-1, the J call TRBJ2-1; D is undetermined. The CDR3 sequence is 15 residues long. In germline, CDR1 is MGHRA, CDR2 YSYEKL. Trimming removed 3 bases at V and 2 bases at J, with 11 bases between. CDR3 protein: CASSHLGSTYNEQFF. The CDR3 DNA sequence: TGCGCCAGCAGCCATCTCGGGTCAACCTACAATGAGCAGTTCTTC.

This chain joins TRBV9 and TRBJ2-1, with 8 bases matching TRBD2. The J segment lost 8 bases and the V segment lost 4 bases, leaving 8 bases of the junction unmatched. The CDR3 loop spans 14 amino acids. The germline gives CDR1 SGDLS, CDR2 YYNGEE. CDR3 sequence: CASSLAGGLDEQFF. In nucleotides, the CDR3 is TGTGCCAGCAGCCTGGCGGGGGGTCTCGATGAGCAGTTCTTC.

CDR3 DNA: TGTGCCAGCAGCCCGCGGACAGGGGGCAAGGAGGTAGAAGCTTTCTTT. Translated, it gives CASSPRTGGKEVEAFF. The chain combines TRBV7-9 with TRBJ1-1, with 11 bases lining up with TRBD1. V lost 5 bases, J lost 8 bases, and 13 bases stayed unmatched. Germline V gene lookup returns CDR1 SEHNR and CDR2 FQNEAQ (reference sequence). This CDR3 is 16 amino acids long.

This rearrangement joins TRBV6-5 to TRBJ1-2, with 7 bases aligning to TRBD1. The CDR3 extends over 16 amino acids. With 0 bases clipped from V and 2 bases from J, the junction kept 6 bases outside the gene matches. The V gene's germline CDR1 is MNHEY and CDR2 SVGAGI. The CDR3: CASSYSPTGANYGYTF. CDR3 DNA sequence: TGTGCCAGCAGTTACTCCCCCACAGGGGCGAACTATGGCTACACCTTC.

This chain joins TRBV7-2 and TRBJ2-3; D not resolved. The germline V gene has CDR1 SGHTA and CDR2 FQGNSA. This CDR3 has 16 amino acids. V lost 2 bases to trimming and J lost 1 base, with 13 bases between them. Here the CDR3 reads CASSLSEVRRTDTQYF. The CDR3 nucleotides are TGTGCCAGCAGCTTATCCGAAGTAAGACGCACAGATACGCAGTATTTT.

The chain joins TRBV25-1 to TRBJ2-7; no clear D gene. Per germline, CDR1 MGHDK and CDR2 SYGVNS. The CDR3 is 14 amino acids. V lost 3 bases and J lost 2, with 11 bases in between. CDR3 in amino acids: CASSDYYGTYEQYF. The CDR3 nucleotides read TGTGCCAGCAGTGATTATTACGGTACCTACGAGCAGTACTTC.

This clone turned up a few times. The chain recombines TRBV5-1 with TRBJ2-7; 7 nucleotides align to TRBD1. The V gene end was trimmed by 1 base and the J gene end by 0 bases; junction bases not matched to a gene: 1. Germline CDR1 reads SGHRS; CDR2 reads YFSETQ. This CDR3 spans 14 amino acids. DNA for the CDR3: TGCGCCAGCAGCTTGAGGGACAGCTCCTACGAGCAGTACTTC. As protein: CASSLRDSSYEQYF.

This chain joins TRBV2 and TRBJ1-5, with D possibly TRBD1 on 5 matching bases. The CDR3 is 14 amino acids. V shed 6 bases and J shed 7 bases, with 16 bases lying between them. The germline gives CDR1 SNHLY, CDR2 FYNNEI. CDR3 amino acids: CASRSGTEGQPQHF. CDR3 sequence (DNA): TGTGCCAGCAGATCCGGGACCGAAGGACAGCCCCAGCATTTT.

This rearrangement joins TRBV6-6 to TRBJ2-7; 10 nucleotides line up with TRBD1. Germline CDR1 and CDR2: MNHNY and SVGAGI (reference sequence). There are 16 residues in the CDR3. The trim removed 0 bases at V and 2 bases at J, leaving 4 bases unmatched. As DNA, the CDR3 is TGTGCCAGCAGTTACTCTATGGGACAGGGGACCTACGAGCAGTACTTC. It is translated as CASSYSMGQGTYEQYF.

V is TRBV6-6 and J is TRBJ2-7, with TRBD2 identical over 12 bases. CDR1 is MNHNY, CDR2 SVGAGI, per germline (reference sequence). Trimming at V came to 6 bases and at J to 5 bases, leaving 5 bases not matched to a gene. The CDR3 totals 14 residues. CDR3 amino acids: CASSLAGGIDEQYF. The CDR3 DNA sequence: TGTGCCAGCAGCCTAGCGGGGGGGATCGACGAGCAGTACTTC.

The chain links TRBV6-5 to TRBJ2-7; TRBD1 aligns across 10 bases. The germline gives CDR1 MNHEY, CDR2 SVGAGI. The CDR3 extends over 15 amino acids. The ends lost 11 bases at V and 4 bases at J; junction bases unmatched: 14. CDR3 in DNA: TGTGCCGGGGAAAGGCGGGGACAGGGGATGTACGAGCAGTACTTC. Its translation is CAGERRGQGMYEQYF.

V and J are TRBV6-5 and TRBJ1-1, with 7 bases matching TRBD1. The CDR3 is made up of 12 amino acids. The germline V gene has CDR1 MNHEY and CDR2 SVGAGI. Germline trimming cut 10 bases from V and 1 base from J; bases unmatched to any gene: 3. The chain's CDR3 is CATRQGNTEAFF. The CDR3 DNA reads as TGTGCCACCAGACAGGGGAACACTGAAGCTTTCTTT.

In its sample, this clone was seen a few times. The chain has TRBV5-5 and TRBJ1-4, with TRBD1 matching 7 bases. The CDR3 is 13 residues long. Germline CDR1 SGHKS, CDR2 YYEKEE (reference sequence). V was clipped by 4 bases and J by 5 bases; unmatched bases: 2. The chain's CDR3 is CASSPGQNEKLFF. The DNA of the CDR3 is TGTGCCAGCAGCCCGGGACAGAATGAAAAACTGTTTTTT.

The rearrangement joins TRBV27 to TRBJ1-1; possible D gene TRBD1, 5 bases. The germline V and J ends were trimmed by 6 bases and 1 base, with 15 bases remaining between them. The CDR3 spans 15 residues. Germline V gene lookup returns CDR1 MNHEY and CDR2 SMNVEV (reference sequence). The CDR3 loop reads CASSQYTTENTEAFF. In DNA, the CDR3 is TGTGCCAGCAGCCAATACACGACAGAGAACACTGAAGCTTTCTTT.

This clone has a single count. The chain combines TRBV7-3 with TRBJ2-1, with 10 bases matching TRBD1. The V and J ends lost 4 bases and 5 bases, in that order; junction bases with no gene match: 5. CDR1 SGHTA and CDR2 FQGTGA come from the germline V gene. There are 15 residues in the CDR3. This CDR3 is CASSSLTGGHNEQFF. The DNA for the CDR3 is TGTGCCAGCAGCTCATTGACAGGGGGCCACAATGAGCAGTTCTTC.

V gene TRBV9 combines with J gene TRBJ2-1; D ambiguous. The germline V gene has CDR1 SGDLS and CDR2 YYNGEE. The CDR3 totals 16 residues. V was clipped by 0 bases and J by 3 bases, with 13 bases between them. The CDR3 reads CASSVVVGAYYNEQFF. CDR3 in DNA: TGTGCCAGCAGCGTAGTTGTGGGCGCCTACTACAATGAGCAGTTCTTC.

By share, this clone counts as medium-sized. V and J are TRBV6-1 and TRBJ1-6; perhaps TRBD1 as D (5 bases). Germline-derived CDR1 and CDR2 are MNHNS and SASEGT. With 4 bases removed from V and 9 bases from J, the gap between germline ends came to 13 bases. The CDR3 is 14 amino acids. The CDR3 region is CASSGETGSSPLHF. CDR3 in DNA: TGTGCCAGCAGTGGAGAAACAGGTTCTTCACCCCTCCACTTT.

The chain links TRBV4-1 to TRBJ1-4, with D hard to call. This CDR3 comprises 13 residues. V lost 1 base and J lost 8, with 8 bases in between. Germline loops: CDR1 MGHRA, CDR2 YSYEKL. The CDR3 protein is CASSQAPPEKLFF. CDR3 DNA sequence: TGCGCCAGCAGCCAAGCCCCCCCGGAAAAACTGTTTTTT.

The V gene is TRBV7-8, the J gene TRBJ1-5; D is perhaps TRBD1 (6 bases). The CDR3 sequence is 15 residues long. The germline V gene encodes CDR1 SGHVS and CDR2 FQNEAQ. Trimming removed 2 bases at V and 0 bases at J, with 8 bases between. The CDR3 bases are TGTGCCAGCAGCTTATTGGACAGTAGCAATCAGCCCCAGCATTTT. Translated, it gives CASSLLDSSNQPQHF. The complete variable domain, with remaining parts taken from reference TRBV7-8 and TRBJ1-5, reads GAGVSQSPRYKVAKRGQDVALRCDPISGHVSLFWYQQALGQGPEFLTYFQNEAQLDKSGLPSDRFFAERPEGSVSTLKIQRTQQEDSAVYLCASSLLDSSNQPQHFGDGTRLSIL.

J is TRBJ2-5 and V is TRBV4-1; 11 nucleotides match TRBD2. Trimming at V came to 1 base and at J to 5 bases, leaving 3 bases not matched to a gene. This CDR3 is 15 amino acids long. The germline V gene encodes CDR1 MGHRA and CDR2 YSYEKL. In DNA form, the CDR3 reads TGCGCCAGCAGCCAAGTAGCGGGGGGGTCGGAGACCCAGTACTTC. Protein sequence: CASSQVAGGSETQYF.

This chain links TRBV28 with TRBJ1-2; D remains ambiguous. V was pared by 0 bases and J by 6 bases, with 20 bases between. Germline CDR1 reads MDHEN; CDR2 reads SYDVKM. This CDR3 region has 17 residues. The CDR3 region is CASSLWVGYRVRDGYTF. In nucleotides, the CDR3 is TGTGCCAGCAGTTTATGGGTAGGGTATCGGGTGAGAGATGGCTACACCTTC.